This T cell receptor beta chain came from a study of T cells in localized non-small cell lung cancer. Clones were sequenced by immunoSEQ multiplex PCR, and TCRdb holds only the in-frame ones, with some missing. The sample yields fewer than 30,000 clones, roughly 90% seen once. Per germline, CDR1 SEHNR and CDR2 FQNEAQ (reference sequence). The V end lost 11 bases, the J end lost 1 base, and 14 bases lay between the germline ends. The CDR3 loop spans 14 amino acids. The TCR was taken from a woman between 35 and 75 years old with stage I lung adenocarcinoma. The chain recombines TRBV7-9 with TRBJ2-2, with D hard to call. This specimen consisted of peripheral blood, obtained before any cancer treatment. CDR3 sequence (DNA): TGTGCCGGACCGGGTCTCCTGAACACCGGGGAGCTGTTTTTT. Residues: CAGPGLLNTGELFF.